The 9 T cell receptor beta chains given below trace back to one sample, sequenced in a study of cytomegalovirus exposure and HLA in healthy donors. PCR amplification relied on 60 Vbeta primers (plus 13 Jbeta primers). Method: immunoSEQ multiplex PCR; TCRdb's copy keeps in-frame clones and lacks some. The data show some 170,000 clones, 80% seen once. Sequencing was done on a sample of PBMCs. Receptors were obtained from a man younger than 35 in good health and CMV-seropositive.

The V and J genes are TRBV7-9 and TRBJ2-5; perhaps TRBD1 as D (6 bases). Trimming removed 8 bases at V and 2 bases at J, with 12 bases between. From germline, CDR1 is SEHNR and CDR2 FQNEAQ (reference sequence). The CDR3 length is 13 residues. This chain's CDR3 is CASRPGEQETQYF. Here the CDR3 DNA reads TGTGCCAGCCGACCAGGGGAGCAAGAGACCCAGTACTTC.

The chain joins TRBV18 to TRBJ2-3; 7 nucleotides match TRBD2. Per the germline V gene, CDR1 is KGHSH and CDR2 is LQKENI. The CDR3 is made up of 18 amino acids. V shed 3 bases and J 2 bases; nucleotides not matched to a gene: 14. The CDR3 nucleotides are TGTGCCAGCTCACCGGGCGATCGGACTAGGGGAGTCACAGATACGCAGTATTTT. Translation: CASSPGDRTRGVTDTQYF.

The genes are TRBV27 and TRBJ2-1; D is perhaps TRBD2 (5 bases). The V and J ends lost 4 bases and 1 base respectively, with 11 bases between them. The germline V gene encodes CDR1 MNHEY and CDR2 SMNVEV (reference sequence). CDR3 length equals 15 residues. The CDR3 loop reads CASSSETTSYNEQFF. In nucleotides, the CDR3 is TGTGCCAGCAGTTCAGAGACTACTTCCTACAATGAGCAGTTCTTC.

The DNA for the CDR3 is TGTGCCAGCAGCCTCAACAGGGGATGGGAGACCCAGTACTTC. Translation gives CASSLNRGWETQYF. The chain uses TRBV7-9 and TRBJ2-5, with 7 bases aligning to TRBD1. The CDR3 has 14 residues. Germline-derived CDR1 and CDR2 are SEHNR and FQNEAQ (reference sequence). With V trimmed by 5 bases and J by 5 bases, 8 bases remained unmatched.

The chain joins TRBV7-2 to TRBJ2-1; no clear D gene. CDR3 length equals 13 residues. Germline-derived CDR1 and CDR2 are SGHTA and FQGNSA. V dropped 1 base and J dropped 4 bases, with 5 bases sitting between them. The CDR3 DNA follows: TGTGCCAGCAGCTTAGGCAGGTACAATGAGCAGTTCTTC. It specifies CASSLGRYNEQFF.

The chain recombines TRBV5-1 with TRBJ2-7, with 9 nucleotides matching TRBD2. The V gene's germline CDR1 is SGHRS and CDR2 YFSETQ. V was pared by 1 base and J by 4 bases, with 9 bases of the junction left unmatched. The CDR3 runs 16 residues. The CDR3: CASSLSAGGPMYEQYF. In nucleotides, the CDR3 is TGCGCCAGCAGCTTGTCGGCGGGAGGGCCTATGTACGAGCAGTACTTC.

CDR3 sequence: CASAGDTGELFF. The DNA for the CDR3 is TGCGCCAGCGCAGGGGACACCGGGGAGCTGTTTTTT. V usage is TRBV5-1 and J usage is TRBJ2-2; possibly TRBD1 for D (6 bases). Trimming left V 7 bases short and J 3 bases short, with 7 bases between. CDR1 and CDR2 (germline): SGHRS, YFSETQ. The CDR3 runs to 12 residues.

The rearrangement joins TRBV7-9 to TRBJ2-1, with 8 bases that match TRBD2. V trimming: 5 bases; J trimming: 5 bases; junction bases outside the gene matches: 5. This CDR3 comprises 14 residues. Germline values: CDR1 SEHNR, CDR2 FQNEAQ (reference sequence). CDR3 bases: TGTGCCAGCAGCGATGCCGGGGGGGACAATGAGCAGTTCTTC. It yields the protein CASSDAGGDNEQFF. The whole variable domain, remainder taken from reference TRBV7-9 and TRBJ2-1, is DTGVSQNPRHKITKRGQNVTFRCDPISEHNRLYWYRQTLGQGPEFLTYFQNEAQLEKSRLLSDRFSAERPKGSFSTLEIQRTEQGDSAMYLCASSDAGGDNEQFFGPGTRLTVL.

The chain joins TRBV9 to TRBJ2-1, with TRBD1 identical over 10 bases. Trimming took 3 bases from V and 7 from J; bases not matched to a gene: 4. This CDR3 comprises 14 residues. Per germline, CDR1 SGDLS and CDR2 YYNGEE. CDR3 in amino acids: CASSDGTGENEQFF. The CDR3 DNA follows: TGTGCCAGCAGCGATGGGACAGGGGAAAATGAGCAGTTCTTC.